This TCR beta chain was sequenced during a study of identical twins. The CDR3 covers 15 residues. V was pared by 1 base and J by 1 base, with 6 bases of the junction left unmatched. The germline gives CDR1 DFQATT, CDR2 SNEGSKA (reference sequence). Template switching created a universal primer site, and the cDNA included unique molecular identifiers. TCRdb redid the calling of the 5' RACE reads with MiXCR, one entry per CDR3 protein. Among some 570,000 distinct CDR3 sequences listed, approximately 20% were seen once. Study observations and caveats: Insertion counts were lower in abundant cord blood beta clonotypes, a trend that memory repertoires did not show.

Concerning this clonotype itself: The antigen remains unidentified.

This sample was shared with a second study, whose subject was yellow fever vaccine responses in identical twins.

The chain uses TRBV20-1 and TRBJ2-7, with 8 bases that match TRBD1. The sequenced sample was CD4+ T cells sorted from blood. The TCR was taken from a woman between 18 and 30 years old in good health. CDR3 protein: CSARAGTGTSYEQYF. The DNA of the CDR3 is TGCAGTGCTAGAGCCGGGACAGGCACTTCCTACGAGCAGTACTTC.